This T cell receptor beta chain was profiled in a study of T cells in Graves' hyperthyroidism and ophthalmopathy. Study information: Upon initial diagnosis and before any treatment, peripheral blood was collected. Overall study findings and caveats: Most expanded thyroid clonotypes above 0.001 recurred in blood.

Of note for this clonotype: Antigen specificity is unknown.

Using RNA transcripts as the source, TCR beta CDR3 regions were amplified. Carried out on the TCR CDR3, a first-round RT-PCR used the HTBI primer set. TCRdb reprocessed the multiplex PCR reads via MiXCR and lists one record per CDR3 protein. The table has 490,000 or so distinct CDR3 sequences, about 16% seen once. Source material for PBMCs was less than 12 ml fresh peripheral blood. Sequenced: blood. This receptor was obtained from a woman aged 25 to 45 with Graves' ophthalmopathy.

CDR3 DNA sequence: TGTGCCCGAGACGGGATCCAAGAGACCCAGTACTTC. This sequence encodes CARDGIQETQYF. V gene TRBV30 combines with J gene TRBJ2-5; D is possibly TRBD2 (5 bases). V lost 8 bases and J lost 1, with 11 bases in between. The CDR3 has 12 amino acids. CDR1 is GTSNPN and CDR2 is SVGIG in the germline V gene (reference sequence).